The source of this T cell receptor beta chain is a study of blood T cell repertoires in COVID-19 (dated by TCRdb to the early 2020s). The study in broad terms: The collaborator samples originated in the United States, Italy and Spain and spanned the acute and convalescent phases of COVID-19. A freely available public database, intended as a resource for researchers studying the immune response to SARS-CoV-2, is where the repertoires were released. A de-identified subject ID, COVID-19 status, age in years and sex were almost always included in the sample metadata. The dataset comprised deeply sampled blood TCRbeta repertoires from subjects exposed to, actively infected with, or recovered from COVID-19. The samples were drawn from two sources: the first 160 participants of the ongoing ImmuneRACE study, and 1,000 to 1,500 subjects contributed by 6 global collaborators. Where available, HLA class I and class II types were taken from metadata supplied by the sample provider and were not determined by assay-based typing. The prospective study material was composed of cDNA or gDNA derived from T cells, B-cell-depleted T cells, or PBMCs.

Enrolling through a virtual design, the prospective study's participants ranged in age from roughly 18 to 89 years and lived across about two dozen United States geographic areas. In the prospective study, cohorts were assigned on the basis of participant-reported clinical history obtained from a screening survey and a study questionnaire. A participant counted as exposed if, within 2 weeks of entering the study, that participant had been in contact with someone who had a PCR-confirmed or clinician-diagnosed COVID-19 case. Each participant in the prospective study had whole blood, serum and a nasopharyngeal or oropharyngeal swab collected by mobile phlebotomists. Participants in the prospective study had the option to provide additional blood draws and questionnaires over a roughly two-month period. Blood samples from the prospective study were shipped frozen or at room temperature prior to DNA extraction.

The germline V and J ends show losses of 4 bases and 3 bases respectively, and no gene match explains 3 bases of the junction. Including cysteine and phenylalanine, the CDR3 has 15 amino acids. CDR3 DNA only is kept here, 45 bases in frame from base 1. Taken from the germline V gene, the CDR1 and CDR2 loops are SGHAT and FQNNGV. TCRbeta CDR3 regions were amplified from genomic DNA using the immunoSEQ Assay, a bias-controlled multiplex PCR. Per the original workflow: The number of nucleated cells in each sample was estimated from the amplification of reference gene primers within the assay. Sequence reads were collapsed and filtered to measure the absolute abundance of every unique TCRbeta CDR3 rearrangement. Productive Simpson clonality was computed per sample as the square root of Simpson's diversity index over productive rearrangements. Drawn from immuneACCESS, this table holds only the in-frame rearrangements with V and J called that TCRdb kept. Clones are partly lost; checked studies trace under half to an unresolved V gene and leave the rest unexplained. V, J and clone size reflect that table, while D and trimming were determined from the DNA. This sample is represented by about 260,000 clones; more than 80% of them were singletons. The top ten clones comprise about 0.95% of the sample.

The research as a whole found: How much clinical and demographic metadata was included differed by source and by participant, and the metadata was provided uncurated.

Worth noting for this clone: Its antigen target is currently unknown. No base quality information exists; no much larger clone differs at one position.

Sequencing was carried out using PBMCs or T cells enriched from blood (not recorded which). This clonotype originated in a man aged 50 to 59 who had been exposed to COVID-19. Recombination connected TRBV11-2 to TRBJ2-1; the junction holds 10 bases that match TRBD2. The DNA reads TGTGCCAGCAGCTCCACTAGCGGGGACTACAATGAGCAGTTCTTC. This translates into CASSSTSGDYNEQFF. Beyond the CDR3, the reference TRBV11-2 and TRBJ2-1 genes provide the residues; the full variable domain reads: EAGVAQSPRYKIIEKRQSVAFWCNPISGHATLYWYQQILGQGPKLLIQFQNNGVVDDSQLPKDRFSAERLKGVDSTLKIQPAKLEDSAVYLCASSSTSGDYNEQFFGPGTRLTVL.